These 20 T cell receptor beta chains share one sample of origin, sequenced in a study of blood T cell repertoires in COVID-19. Measured with immunoSEQ multiplex PCR; TCRdb has only the in-frame clones, and not every one. There are tens of thousands of clones in the sample; around 90% occur only once, and over 10% lies in the top ten. The sample taken for sequencing was peripheral blood. The receptors here all came from a human donor with active COVID-19. The donor label of this sample is uncertain.

The chain employs TRBV6-4 and TRBJ1-1; D may be TRBD1 (6 bases). The CDR3 runs 13 residues. Trimming shortened V by 3 bases and J by 4 bases, and 9 bases separated the two germline ends. Germline assignment: CDR1 MRHNA and CDR2 SNTAGT. The CDR3 spells CASSEVRGTEAFF. The CDR3 DNA sequence: TGTGCCAGCAGTGAGGTCAGGGGCACTGAAGCTTTCTTT.

The sample holds one count of this clone. The CDR3 loop reads CASSQGGQDYGYTF. CDR3 nucleotides: TGTGCCAGCAGCCAGGGCGGACAGGACTATGGCTACACCTTC. The chain is built from TRBV3-1 (or the pseudogene TRBV3-2) and TRBJ1-2; 7 positions agree with TRBD1. Germline-derived CDR1 and CDR2 are LGHDT and YNNKEL (reference sequence). The V and J ends lost 3 bases and 3 bases, in that order; junction bases with no gene match: 4. The CDR3 is made up of 14 amino acids.

This clone turned up a few times. V usage is TRBV2 and J usage is TRBJ1-5, with 7 bases lining up with TRBD1. CDR3 length: 13 residues. With V trimmed by 5 bases and J by 6 bases, 4 bases remained unmatched. CDR1 is SNHLY and CDR2 is FYNNEI in the germline V gene. CDR3 DNA: TGTGCCAGCAGTCAGGGGGAAGGTCAGCCCCAGCATTTT. This encodes CASSQGEGQPQHF.

The gene calls are TRBV5-1 and TRBJ2-5; TRBD2 aligns across 15 bases. The CDR3 runs 19 residues. Germline assignment: CDR1 SGHRS and CDR2 YFSETQ. The V and J ends lost 0 bases and 0 bases, in that order; junction bases with no gene match: 6. This chain's CDR3 is CASSLAGLAGGKYQETQYF. The DNA of the CDR3 is TGCGCCAGCAGCTTGGCAGGACTAGCGGGGGGGAAGTACCAAGAGACCCAGTACTTC.

The chain links TRBV7-2 to TRBJ2-2, with D possibly matching TRBD2 (6 bases). Trimming stripped 8 bases from V and 7 bases from J, with 17 bases between. The CDR3 loop spans 14 amino acids. CDR1 and CDR2 (germline): SGHTA, FQGNSA. The CDR3 sequence is CASLPGAFGGELFF. CDR3 nucleotides: TGTGCCAGCCTCCCGGGAGCATTCGGCGGGGAGCTGTTTTTT.

This chain joins TRBV18 and TRBJ1-2, with D unresolved. The V and J ends lost 2 bases and 0 bases respectively, with 7 bases between them. The CDR3 loop spans 14 amino acids. Germline-derived CDR1 and CDR2 are KGHSH and LQKENI. The CDR3 loop is CASSPSRTNYGYTF. The CDR3 coding sequence is TGTGCCAGCTCACCATCCCGTACTAACTATGGCTACACCTTC.

The V and J genes are TRBV28 and TRBJ1-1; perhaps TRBD1 as D (6 bases). The V and J ends lost 7 bases and 4 bases respectively, with 19 bases between them. This CDR3 is built from 15 residues. Germline-derived CDR1 and CDR2 are MDHEN and SYDVKM. The CDR3 bases are TGTGCCAGCATGGGGGCGATAGACGAGGGCACTGAAGCTTTCTTT. Amino acid sequence: CASMGAIDEGTEAFF. The variable domain in full, completed from reference TRBV28 and TRBJ1-1, reads DVKVTQSSRYLVKRTGEKVFLECVQDMDHENMFWYRQDPGLGLRLIYFSYDVKMKEKGDIPEGYSVSREKKERFSLILESASTNQTSMYLCASMGAIDEGTEAFFGQGTRLTVV.

This chain connects TRBV7-9 to TRBJ2-1, with 9 nucleotides matching TRBD2. J gave up 16 bases and V 2 bases, and 12 bases lay outside the gene matches. The CDR3 is 14 residues long. Germline CDR1 is SEHNR and CDR2 is FQNEAQ (reference sequence). The CDR3: CASSLLTPLAGLFF. DNA for the CDR3: TGTGCCAGCAGCTTATTAACCCCCCTAGCGGGACTTTTCTTC. The variable domain in full, completed from reference TRBV7-9 and TRBJ2-1, reads DTGVSQNPRHKITKRGQNVTFRCDPISEHNRLYWYRQTLGQGPEFLTYFQNEAQLEKSRLLSDRFSAERPKGSFSTLEIQRTEQGDSAMYLCASSLLTPLAGLFFGPGTRLTVL.

The chain links TRBV2 to TRBJ1-6, with D unclear. V was shortened by 6 bases and J by 9 bases, with 9 bases between the two germline ends. The CDR3 totals 12 residues. Germline lookup yields CDR1 SNHLY and CDR2 FYNNEI. In nucleotides, the CDR3 is TGTGCCAGCAGAGTAGATCTTTCACCCCTCCACTTT. It translates to CASRVDLSPLHF.

A single count supports this clone. This chain uses TRBV7-8 with TRBJ2-3; TRBD2 aligns across 8 bases. CDR3 size: 16 residues. Germline assignment: CDR1 SGHVS and CDR2 FQNEAQ. V dropped 3 bases and J dropped 0; count of bases not matched to a gene: 5. CDR3 DNA: TGTGCCAGCAGCTTTCGGGAGGGCCGGAGCACAGATACGCAGTATTTT. It translates to CASSFREGRSTDTQYF.

The V and J genes are TRBV28 and TRBJ2-5; 9 bases map to TRBD1. The germline gives CDR1 MDHEN, CDR2 SYDVKM. The J segment lost 5 bases and the V segment lost 4 bases, leaving 2 bases of the junction unmatched. The CDR3 runs 13 residues. The CDR3 reads CASSSGQGETQYF. In DNA form, the CDR3 reads TGTGCCAGCAGTTCAGGACAGGGGGAGACCCAGTACTTC.

The chain couples TRBV28 to TRBJ2-5; D is perhaps TRBD1 (6 bases). V was trimmed by 4 bases and J by 4 bases, leaving 19 bases between them. This CDR3 region has 16 residues. CDR1 MDHEN and CDR2 SYDVKM come from the germline V gene. This CDR3 is CASSYGQTEVGETQYF. DNA of the CDR3: TGTGCCAGCAGTTACGGACAGACGGAAGTGGGAGAGACCCAGTACTTC.

This sequence joins TRBV24-1 and TRBJ2-7; D is ambiguous. The CDR3 consists of 14 residues. Trimming shortened V by 4 bases and J by 3 bases, and 12 bases separated the two germline ends. Germline CDR1 is KGHDR and CDR2 is SFDVKD. CDR3 coding DNA: TGTGCCACCAGTGACAGAAACACGGGCTACGAGCAGTACTTC. Protein sequence: CATSDRNTGYEQYF.

The V and J genes are TRBV14 and TRBJ2-5; D gene unclear. Germline-derived CDR1 and CDR2 are SGHDN and FVKESK. The CDR3 consists of 13 residues. Trimming removed 2 bases from V and 5 bases from J, with 9 bases in between. The DNA of the CDR3 is TGTGCCAGCAGCCAATTCAGTGGTGAGACCCAGTACTTC. It yields the protein CASSQFSGETQYF. The full variable domain, in which reference TRBV14 and TRBJ2-5 provide the parts outside the CDR3, is EAGVTQFPSHSVIEKGQTVTLRCDPISGHDNLYWYRRVMGKEIKFLLHFVKESKQDESGMPNNRFLAERTGGTYSTLKVQPAELEDSGVYFCASSQFSGETQYFGPGTRLLVL.

J is TRBJ2-3 and V is TRBV20-1; 7 bases line up with TRBD2. V shed 3 bases and J 2 bases; nucleotides not matched to a gene: 8. The germline V gene has CDR1 DFQATT and CDR2 SNEGSKA (reference sequence). CDR3 length equals 15 residues. The CDR3 nucleotides are TGCAGTGCTAGTCTGGCTAGCGGACCCACAGATACGCAGTATTTT. This sequence encodes CSASLASGPTDTQYF.

The chain combines TRBV5-1 with TRBJ1-3, with 7 bases fitting TRBD1. The CDR3 spans 18 residues. Germline CDR1 SGHRS, CDR2 YFSETQ. V dropped 1 base and J dropped 2; count of bases not matched to a gene: 12. As DNA, the CDR3 is TGCGCCAGCAGCTTGTACAGGCCCCAAGGGGGCCCTGGAAACACCATATATTTT. It encodes CASSLYRPQGGPGNTIYF.

This rearrangement joins TRBV5-1 to TRBJ2-7; D might be TRBD2 (6 bases). Trimming stripped 1 base from V and 2 bases from J, with 16 bases between. CDR3 length: 16 amino acids. Per germline, CDR1 SGHRS and CDR2 YFSETQ. CDR3 loop: CASSLRSSATAYEQYF. CDR3 DNA: TGCGCCAGCAGCTTGCGGTCTAGCGCCACAGCCTACGAGCAGTACTTC.

This chain links TRBV2 with TRBJ1-4; 10 nucleotides agree with TRBD1. Germline CDR1 and CDR2: SNHLY and FYNNEI. This CDR3 is built from 15 residues. J lost 8 bases, V lost 6 bases, and 9 bases had no gene match. The CDR3 reads CASRELGQGYEKLFF. In nucleotides, the CDR3 is TGTGCCAGCAGAGAATTGGGACAGGGGTACGAAAAACTGTTTTTT.

The V call is TRBV9, the J call TRBJ2-3; D gene uncertain. The V gene's germline CDR1 is SGDLS and CDR2 YYNGEE. V lost 0 bases and J lost 10, with 12 bases in between. The CDR3 contains 13 residues. The CDR3 sequence: CASSVATIPPQYF. The DNA of the CDR3 is TGTGCCAGCAGCGTAGCTACGATACCCCCGCAGTATTTT.

The V call is TRBV5-6, the J call TRBJ2-1; no clear D. V lost 0 bases and J 9 bases, leaving 4 bases between the germline ends. This CDR3 region has 11 residues. From germline, CDR1 is SGHDT and CDR2 YYEEEE. Written as DNA, the CDR3 is TGTGCCAGCAGCTTGGCGGGTGAGCAGTTCTTC. As protein: CASSLAGEQFF.